This TCR beta chain comes out of a study of post-analysis software for immune sequencing data. Study-wide results and limits: TRBV5-6, TRBV5-1 and TRBV20-1 belonged to a set of a handful of TRBV segments that were more frequent in patients than controls.

V trimming: 5 bases; J trimming: 4 bases; junction bases outside the gene matches: 6. Germline-derived CDR1 and CDR2 are DFQATT and SNEGSKA (reference sequence). CDR3 length: 13 residues. Concerning this clonotype: Its antigen remains unidentified.

TCR beta cDNA libraries had unique molecular identifiers. A population of roughly 0.95 to 10 million T cells gave rise to around 530,000 cDNA molecules. TCRdb redid the calling of the PCR reads with MiXCR, one entry per CDR3 protein. This sample carries around 250,000 distinct CDR3 sequences, 30% to 45% of them seen once, and the ten largest clones take 4.5% to 5.5%. The source material was blood. This clonotype was sampled from a girl aged 5-17 years with multiple sclerosis. The chain links TRBV20-1 to TRBJ2-7; 9 bases fit TRBD1. The CDR3 DNA follows: TGCAGTGCTCTACAGGGACAGGGTTACGAGCAGTACTTC. Its protein product is CSALQGQGYEQYF.